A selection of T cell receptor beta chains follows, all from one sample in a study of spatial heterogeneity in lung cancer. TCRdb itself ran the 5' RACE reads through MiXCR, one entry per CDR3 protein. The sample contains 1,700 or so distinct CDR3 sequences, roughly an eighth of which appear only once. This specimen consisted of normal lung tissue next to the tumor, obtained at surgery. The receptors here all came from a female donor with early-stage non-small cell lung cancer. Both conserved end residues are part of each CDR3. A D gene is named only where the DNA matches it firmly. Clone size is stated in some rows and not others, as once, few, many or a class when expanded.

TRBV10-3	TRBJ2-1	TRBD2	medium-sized	TGTGCCATCAAAGGGACTAGCGGGAGCTCCTACAATGAGCAGTTCTTC	CAIKGTSGSSYNEQFF
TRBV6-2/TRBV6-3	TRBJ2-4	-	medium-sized	TGTGCCATCGAAGGGCGGAGTGGCAAAAACATTCAGTACTTC	CAIEGRSGKNIQYF
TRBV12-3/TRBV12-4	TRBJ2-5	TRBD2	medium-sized	TGTGCCAGCAGTCTTCTAGCGGGAGGTCGTGAGACCCAGTACTTC	CASSLLAGGRETQYF
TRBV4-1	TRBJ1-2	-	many	TGCGCCAGCAGCCAAGTGACAGGCCCCGACGGGAACTATGGCTACACCTTC	CASSQVTGPDGNYGYTF
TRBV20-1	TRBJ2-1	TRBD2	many	TGCAGTGCCAAAGCTAGCGGGTACCATGAGCAGTTCTTC	CSAKASGYHEQFF
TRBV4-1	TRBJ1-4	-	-	TGCGCCAGCAGCCTGCGCGGGGTTAATGAAAAACTGTTTTTT	CASSLRGVNEKLFF
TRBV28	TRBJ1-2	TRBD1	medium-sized	TGTGCCAGCAGAGAGACCGGGACAGGGGAGTATGGCTACACCTTC	CASRETGTGEYGYTF
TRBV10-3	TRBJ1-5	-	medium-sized	TGTGCCATCAGTGAGAGGGAAGGGAATCAGCCCCAGCATTTT	CAISEREGNQPQHF
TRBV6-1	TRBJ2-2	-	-	TGTGCCAGCAGTCTCCGGGAGCGGACCGGGGAGCTGTTTTTT	CASSLRERTGELFF
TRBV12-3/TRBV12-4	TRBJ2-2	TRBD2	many	TGTGCCAGCAGTTCCGGGACTAGCGCCGGGGAGCTGTTTTTT	CASSSGTSAGELFF
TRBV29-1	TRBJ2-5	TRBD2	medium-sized	TGCAGCGTTGAAGTCCCCTCCGGTGCGGGAGTGGAAGAGACCCAGTACTTC	CSVEVPSGAGVEETQYF
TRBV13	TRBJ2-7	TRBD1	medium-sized	TGTGCCAGCAGTCCCGGGACAGGGTACGAGCAGTACTTC	CASSPGTGYEQYF
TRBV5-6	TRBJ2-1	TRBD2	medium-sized	TGTGCCAGTAAAAGACTAGCGGCGAATGAGCAGTTCTTC	CASKRLAANEQFF
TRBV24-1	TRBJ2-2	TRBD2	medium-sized	TGTGCCACCAGTGATGCGACCCTAGCGGGAGGGTCGAACACCGGGGAGCTGTTTTTT	CATSDATLAGGSNTGELFF
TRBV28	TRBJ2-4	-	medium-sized	TGTGCCAGCAGTTTAGCACAGCTCGCCTCCAAAAACATTCAGTACTTC	CASSLAQLASKNIQYF
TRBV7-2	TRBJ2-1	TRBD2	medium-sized	TGTGCCAGTAAAGCGGGAGGGCCCGGGAATGAGCAGTTCTTC	CASKAGGPGNEQFF
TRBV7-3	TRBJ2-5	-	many	TGTGCCAGCAGCGCCTCTCTCTCCGGGTCATGGGAGACCCAGTACTTC	CASSASLSGSWETQYF
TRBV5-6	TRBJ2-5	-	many	TGTGCCAGCAGCATCGCACCCCGAGAAGAGACCCAGTACTTC	CASSIAPREETQYF
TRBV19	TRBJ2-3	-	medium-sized	TGTGCCAGTGGCGGCACAGATACGCAGTATTTT	CASGGTDTQYF
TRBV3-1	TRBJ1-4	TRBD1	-	TGTGCCAGCGGGACAGGGGCCGGTGAAAAACTGTTTTTT	CASGTGAGEKLFF
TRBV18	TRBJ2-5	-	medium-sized	TGTGCCAGCTCGTCCGGGACAAAAGAGACCCAGTACTTC	CASSSGTKETQYF
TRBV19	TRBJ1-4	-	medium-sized	TGTGCCAGTAGTATTCGGGTTGGTGAAAAACTGTTTTTT	CASSIRVGEKLFF
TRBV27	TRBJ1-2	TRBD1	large	TGTGCCAGCAGTTTAGATTCCACAGGGGGCTCTGGCTACACCTTC	CASSLDSTGGSGYTF
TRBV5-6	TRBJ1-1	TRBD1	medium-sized	TGTGCCAGCAGACTACAGGGGGCGCGAGGCGCGAACACTGAAGCTTTCTTT	CASRLQGARGANTEAFF
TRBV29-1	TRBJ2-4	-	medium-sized	TGCAGCGTTGTGACGGGAGATAGCATTCAGTACTTC	CSVVTGDSIQYF
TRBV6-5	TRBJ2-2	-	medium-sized	TGTGCCAGCAGTTACTCGAACAGGGCCATGGGGGAGCTGTTTTTT	CASSYSNRAMGELFF
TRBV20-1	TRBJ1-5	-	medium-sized	TGCAGTGCTAGAGAGCGCCTCGGTGGTCATCAGCCCCAGCATTTT	CSARERLGGHQPQHF
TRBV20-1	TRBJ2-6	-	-	TGCAGTGCTGATGCTCGGGGTTTGGCTGGGGCCAACGTCCTGTTTTTC	CSADARGLAGANVLFF
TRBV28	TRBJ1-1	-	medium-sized	TGTGCCAGCACGTTGGGGGATAGGGGATGGACTGAAGCTTTCTTT	CASTLGDRGWTEAFF
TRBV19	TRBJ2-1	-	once	TGTGCCAGTAGTATAGTAGGAAAATTTTACAATGAGCAGTTCTTC	CASSIVGKFYNEQFF
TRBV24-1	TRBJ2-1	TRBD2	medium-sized	TGTGCCACCAGTGACCAGCCGGGACTAGACTCTGAGCAGTTCTTC	CATSDQPGLDSEQFF
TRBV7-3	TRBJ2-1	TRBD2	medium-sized	TGTGCCAGCAGCCCAACCCCTAGCGGGAGCTCCTACAATGAGCAGTTCTTC	CASSPTPSGSSYNEQFF
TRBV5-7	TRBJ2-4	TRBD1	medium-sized	TGTGCCAGCAGCGGGGGACAGGCGGTGAACATTCAGTACTTC	CASSGGQAVNIQYF
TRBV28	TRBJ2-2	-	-	TGTGCCAGCAGTTCGGGGAGTCCGAACACCGGGGAGCTGTTTTTT	CASSSGSPNTGELFF
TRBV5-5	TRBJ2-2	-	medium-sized	TGTGCCAGCAGCTTGGAATTGGTGTCGCTAATTGCCGGGGAGCTGTTTTTT	CASSLELVSLIAGELFF
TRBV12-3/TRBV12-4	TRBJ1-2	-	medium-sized	TGTGCCATCAAAACGGCCTCCTATGGCTACACCTTC	CAIKTASYGYTF
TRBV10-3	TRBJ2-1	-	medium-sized	TGTGCCATCAGTGAAATAAGGGGTGAGCAGTTCTTC	CAISEIRGEQFF
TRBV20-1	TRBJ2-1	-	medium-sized	TGCAGTGCTAGAGACGTAACGGGAAGCTCCTACAATGAGCAGTTCTTC	CSARDVTGSSYNEQFF
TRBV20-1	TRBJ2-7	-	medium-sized	TGCAGTGCACCACGACAGCCGAGCTCCTACGAGCAGTACTTC	CSAPRQPSSYEQYF
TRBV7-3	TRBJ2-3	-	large	TGTGCCAGCAGCTTAGGAGATGATACGCAGTATTTT	CASSLGDDTQYF
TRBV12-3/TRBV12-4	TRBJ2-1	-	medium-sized	TGTGCCAGCAGTTTAAGGGGCAATGAGCAGTTCTTC	CASSLRGNEQFF
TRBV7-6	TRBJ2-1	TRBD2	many	TGTGCCAGCAGCTCCAGCGGGAGGAAGGGGAATGAGCAGTTCTTC	CASSSSGRKGNEQFF
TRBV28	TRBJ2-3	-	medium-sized	TGTGCCAGCAGTTTTGCAGGGGCCGGCACAGATACGCAGTATTTT	CASSFAGAGTDTQYF
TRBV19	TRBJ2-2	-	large	TGTGCCAGTAGTATACAGGGTGATGGCACCGGGGAGCTGTTTTTT	CASSIQGDGTGELFF
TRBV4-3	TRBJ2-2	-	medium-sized	TGCGCCAGCAGCCAAGGAGACGAGAGGAGCGGGGAGCTGTTTTTT	CASSQGDERSGELFF
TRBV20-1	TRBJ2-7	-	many	TGCAGTGCTAGAGATTTCGCGGGAAGGTACGAGCAGTACTTC	CSARDFAGRYEQYF
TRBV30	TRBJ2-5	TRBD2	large	TGTGCCTGGAGGGTAGGGACTAGTTCTAGGTCGGAGACCCAGTACTTC	CAWRVGTSSRSETQYF
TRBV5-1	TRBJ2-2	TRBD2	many	TGCGCCAGCAGCCCGACTAGCACCAGAGCCTACACCGGGGAGCTGTTTTTT	CASSPTSTRAYTGELFF
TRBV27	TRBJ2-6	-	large	TGTGCCAGCAGATACAGGGAAGCTGGGGCCAACGTCCTGACTTTC	CASRYREAGANVLTF
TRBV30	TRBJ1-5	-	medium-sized	TGTGCCTGGAGTGTCGCAGGAGATCAGCCCCAGCATTTT	CAWSVAGDQPQHF
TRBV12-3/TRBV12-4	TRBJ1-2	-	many	TGTGCCAGCAGCAATACTCGGACGGCAAACTATGGCTACACCTTC	CASSNTRTANYGYTF